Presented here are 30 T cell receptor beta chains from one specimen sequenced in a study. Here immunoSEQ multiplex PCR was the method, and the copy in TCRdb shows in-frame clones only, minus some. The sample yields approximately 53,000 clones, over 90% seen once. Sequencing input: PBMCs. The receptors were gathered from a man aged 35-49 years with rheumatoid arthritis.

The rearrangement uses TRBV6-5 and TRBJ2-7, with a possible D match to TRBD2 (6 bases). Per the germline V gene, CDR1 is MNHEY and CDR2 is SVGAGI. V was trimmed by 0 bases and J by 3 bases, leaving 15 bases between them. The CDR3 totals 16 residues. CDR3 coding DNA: TGTGCCAGCAGTTACTCGAACGGTAGGCGGGACTACGAGCAGTACTTC. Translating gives CASSYSNGRRDYEQYF.

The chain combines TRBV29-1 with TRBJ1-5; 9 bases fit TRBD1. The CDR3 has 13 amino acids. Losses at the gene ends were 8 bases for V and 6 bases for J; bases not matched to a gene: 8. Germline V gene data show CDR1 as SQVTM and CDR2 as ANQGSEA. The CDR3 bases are TGCAGCACAAGACAGGGGGTAGGTCAGCCCCAGCATTTT. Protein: CSTRQGVGQPQHF.

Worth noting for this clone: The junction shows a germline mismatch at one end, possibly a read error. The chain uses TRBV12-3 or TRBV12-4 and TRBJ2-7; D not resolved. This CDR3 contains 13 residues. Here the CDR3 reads CASSLSSLRTANF. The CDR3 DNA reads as TGTGCCAGCAGTTTGAGTAGCCTCCGGACGGCTAACTTC.

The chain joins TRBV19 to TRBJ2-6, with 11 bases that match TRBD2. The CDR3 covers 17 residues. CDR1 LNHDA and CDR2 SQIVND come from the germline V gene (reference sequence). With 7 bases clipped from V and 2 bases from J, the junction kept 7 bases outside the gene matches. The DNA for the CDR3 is TGTGCCAGTACTCCCACTAGCGGGAGCCCTGGGGCCAACGTCCTGACTTTC. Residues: CASTPTSGSPGANVLTF.

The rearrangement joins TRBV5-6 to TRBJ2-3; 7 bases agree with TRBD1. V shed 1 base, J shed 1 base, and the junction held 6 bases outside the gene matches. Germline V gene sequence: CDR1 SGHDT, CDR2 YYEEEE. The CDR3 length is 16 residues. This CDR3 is CASSLTRTGRTDTQYF. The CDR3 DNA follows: TGTGCCAGCAGCTTGACCCGGACAGGCCGCACAGATACGCAGTATTTT.

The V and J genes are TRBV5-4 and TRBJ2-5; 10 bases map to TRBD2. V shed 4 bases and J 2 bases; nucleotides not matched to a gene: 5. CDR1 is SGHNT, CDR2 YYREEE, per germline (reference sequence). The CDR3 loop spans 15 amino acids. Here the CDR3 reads CASSLLLAGQETQYF. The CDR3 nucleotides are TGTGCCAGCAGCCTCCTACTAGCGGGACAAGAGACCCAGTACTTC.

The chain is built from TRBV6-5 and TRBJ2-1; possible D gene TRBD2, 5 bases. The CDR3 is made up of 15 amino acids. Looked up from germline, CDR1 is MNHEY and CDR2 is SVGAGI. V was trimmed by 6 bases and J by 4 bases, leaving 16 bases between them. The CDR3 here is CASSPGRGEYNEQFF. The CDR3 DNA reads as TGTGCCAGCAGCCCAGGACGGGGAGAATACAATGAGCAGTTCTTC.

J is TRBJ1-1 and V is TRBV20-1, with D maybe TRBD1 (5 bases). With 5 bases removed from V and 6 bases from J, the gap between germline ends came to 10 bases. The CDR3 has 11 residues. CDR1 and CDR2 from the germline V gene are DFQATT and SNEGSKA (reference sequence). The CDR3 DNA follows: TGCAGTGCTGTCCAGGGTCCTGAAGCTTTCTTT. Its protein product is CSAVQGPEAFF.

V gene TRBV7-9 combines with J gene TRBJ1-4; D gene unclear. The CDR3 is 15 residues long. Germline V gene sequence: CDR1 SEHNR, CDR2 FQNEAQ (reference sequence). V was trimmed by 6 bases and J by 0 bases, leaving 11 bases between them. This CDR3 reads CASSPRAATNEKLFF. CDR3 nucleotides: TGTGCCAGCAGTCCTCGGGCTGCAACTAATGAAAAACTGTTTTTT.

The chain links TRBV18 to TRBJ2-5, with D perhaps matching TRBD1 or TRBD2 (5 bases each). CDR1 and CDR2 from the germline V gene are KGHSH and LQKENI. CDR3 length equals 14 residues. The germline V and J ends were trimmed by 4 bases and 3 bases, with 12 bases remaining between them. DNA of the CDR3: TGTGCCAGCTCACAGGGACCGCCTGAAGAGACCCAGTACTTC. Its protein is CASSQGPPEETQYF.

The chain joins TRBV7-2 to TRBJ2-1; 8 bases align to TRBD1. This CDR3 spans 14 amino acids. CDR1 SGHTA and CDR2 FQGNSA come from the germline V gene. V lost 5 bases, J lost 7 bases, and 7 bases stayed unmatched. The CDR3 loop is CASSPFQGANEQFF. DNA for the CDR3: TGTGCCAGCAGCCCATTTCAGGGGGCAAATGAGCAGTTCTTC.

The CDR3, as DNA: TGTGCCAGCAGTTACCAACAGGGTTTGGGTCACGAGCAGTACTTC. Translating it yields CASSYQQGLGHEQYF. The rearrangement links TRBV6-5 to TRBJ2-7; D possibly corresponds to TRBD1 (6 bases). This CDR3 is 15 amino acids long. V shed 2 bases and J shed 5 bases, with 16 bases lying between them. Germline V gives CDR1 MNHEY, CDR2 SVGAGI.

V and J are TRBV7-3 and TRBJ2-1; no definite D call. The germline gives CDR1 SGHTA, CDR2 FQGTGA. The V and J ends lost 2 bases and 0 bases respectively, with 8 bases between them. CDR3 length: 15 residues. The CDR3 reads CASSLVVSSYNEQFF. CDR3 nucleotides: TGTGCCAGCAGCTTAGTGGTCAGCTCCTACAATGAGCAGTTCTTC.

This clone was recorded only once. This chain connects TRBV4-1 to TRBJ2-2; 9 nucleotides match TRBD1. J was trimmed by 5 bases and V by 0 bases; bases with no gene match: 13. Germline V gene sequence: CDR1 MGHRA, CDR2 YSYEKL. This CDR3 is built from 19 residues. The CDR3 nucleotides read TGCGCCAGCAGCCAAGATCCGGTGCGGACAGGGGTTTTTACCGGGGAGCTGTTTTTT. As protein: CASSQDPVRTGVFTGELFF.

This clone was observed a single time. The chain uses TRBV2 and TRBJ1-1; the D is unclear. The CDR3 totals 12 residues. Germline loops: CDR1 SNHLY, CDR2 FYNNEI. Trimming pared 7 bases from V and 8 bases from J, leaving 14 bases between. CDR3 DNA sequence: TGTGCCAGCACAGGCCTGAACGGGGAAGCTTTCTTT. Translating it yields CASTGLNGEAFF.

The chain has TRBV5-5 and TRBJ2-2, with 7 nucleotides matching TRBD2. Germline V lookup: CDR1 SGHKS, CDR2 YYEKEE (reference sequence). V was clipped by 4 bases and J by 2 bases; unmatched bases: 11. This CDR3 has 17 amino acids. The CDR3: CASSPRRGDGNTGELFF. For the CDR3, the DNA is TGTGCCAGCAGCCCCCGTCGGGGGGACGGCAACACCGGGGAGCTGTTTTTT. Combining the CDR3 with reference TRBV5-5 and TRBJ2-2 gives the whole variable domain DAGVTQSPTHLIKTRGQQVTLRCSPISGHKSVSWYQQVLGQGPQFIFQYYEKEERGRGNFPDRFSARQFPNYSSELNVNALLLGDSALYLCASSPRRGDGNTGELFFGEGSRLTVL.

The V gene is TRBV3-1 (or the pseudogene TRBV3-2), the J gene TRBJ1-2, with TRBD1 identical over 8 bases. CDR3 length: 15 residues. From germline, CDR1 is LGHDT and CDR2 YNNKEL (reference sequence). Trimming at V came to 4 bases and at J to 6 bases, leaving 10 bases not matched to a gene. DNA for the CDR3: TGTGCCAGCAGCCCACGCGACAGGGGCTCGAATGGCTACACCTTC. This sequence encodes CASSPRDRGSNGYTF.

The DNA of the CDR3 is TGTGCCAGCAGTGAGGGGCGACTAGTTTATGAGCAGTTCTTC. Its translation is CASSEGRLVYEQFF. The chain employs TRBV2 and TRBJ2-1; D possibly corresponds to TRBD2 (6 bases). Germline V gives CDR1 SNHLY, CDR2 FYNNEI. This CDR3 is built from 14 residues. V lost 3 bases to trimming and J lost 8 bases, with 14 bases between them.

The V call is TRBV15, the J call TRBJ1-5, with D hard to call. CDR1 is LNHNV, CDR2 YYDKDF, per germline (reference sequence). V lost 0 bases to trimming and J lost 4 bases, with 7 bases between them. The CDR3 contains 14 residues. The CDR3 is CATSRDQLNQPQHF. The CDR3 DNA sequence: TGTGCCACCAGCAGAGATCAGCTGAATCAGCCCCAGCATTTT.

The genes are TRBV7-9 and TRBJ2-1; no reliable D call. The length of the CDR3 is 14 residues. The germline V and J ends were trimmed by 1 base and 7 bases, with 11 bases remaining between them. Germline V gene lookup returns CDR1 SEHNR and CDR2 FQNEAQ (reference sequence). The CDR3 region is CASSLEGLVNEQFF. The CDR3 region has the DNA TGTGCCAGCAGCTTAGAGGGTCTAGTTAATGAGCAGTTCTTC.

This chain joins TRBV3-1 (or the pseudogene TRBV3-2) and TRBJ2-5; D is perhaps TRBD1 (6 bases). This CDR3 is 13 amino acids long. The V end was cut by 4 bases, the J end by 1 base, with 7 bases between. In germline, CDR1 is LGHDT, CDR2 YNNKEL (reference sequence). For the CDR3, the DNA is TGTGCCAGCAGCCCGACAGGCCAAGAGACCCAGTACTTC. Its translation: CASSPTGQETQYF.

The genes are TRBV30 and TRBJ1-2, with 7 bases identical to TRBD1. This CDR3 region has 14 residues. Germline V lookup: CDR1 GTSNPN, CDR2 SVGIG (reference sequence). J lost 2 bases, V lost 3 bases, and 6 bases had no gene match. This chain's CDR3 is CAWSEDRVNYGYTF. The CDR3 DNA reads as TGTGCCTGGAGCGAAGACAGGGTGAACTATGGCTACACCTTC.

CDR3 residues: CASSLGGTNTGELFF. The DNA for the CDR3 is TGTGCCAGCAGCTTGGGGGGGACTAACACCGGGGAGCTGTTTTTT. The rearrangement uses TRBV5-4 and TRBJ2-2; possible D gene TRBD2, 6 bases. This CDR3 is built from 15 residues. From germline, CDR1 is SGHNT and CDR2 YYREEE (reference sequence). The V end was cut by 0 bases, the J end by 2 bases, with 8 bases between. Variable domain in full (rest from reference TRBV5-4 and TRBJ2-2): ETGVTQSPTHLIKTRGQQVTLRCSSQSGHNTVSWYQQALGQGPQFIFQYYREEENGRGNFPPRFSGLQFPNYSSELNVNALELDDSALYLCASSLGGTNTGELFFGEGSRLTVL.

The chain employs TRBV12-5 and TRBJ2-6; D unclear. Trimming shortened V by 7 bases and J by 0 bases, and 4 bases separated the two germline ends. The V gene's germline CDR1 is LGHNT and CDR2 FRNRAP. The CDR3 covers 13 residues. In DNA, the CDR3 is TGTGCTAGTGCTGTCTCTGGGGCCAACGTCCTGACTTTC. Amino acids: CASAVSGANVLTF.

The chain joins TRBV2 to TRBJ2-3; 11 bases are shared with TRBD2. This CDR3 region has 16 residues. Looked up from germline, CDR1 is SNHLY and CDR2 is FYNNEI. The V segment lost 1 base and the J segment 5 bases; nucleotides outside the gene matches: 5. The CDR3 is CASSEVLAGGQDTQYF. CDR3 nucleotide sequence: TGTGCCAGCAGTGAAGTCCTAGCGGGGGGCCAAGATACGCAGTATTTT.

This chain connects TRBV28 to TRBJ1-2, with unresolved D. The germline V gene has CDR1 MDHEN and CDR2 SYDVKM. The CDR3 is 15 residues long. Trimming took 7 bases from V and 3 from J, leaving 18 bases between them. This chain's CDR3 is CASNLYFTDDYGYTF. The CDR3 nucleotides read TGTGCCAGCAACCTTTACTTCACGGATGACTATGGCTACACCTTC.

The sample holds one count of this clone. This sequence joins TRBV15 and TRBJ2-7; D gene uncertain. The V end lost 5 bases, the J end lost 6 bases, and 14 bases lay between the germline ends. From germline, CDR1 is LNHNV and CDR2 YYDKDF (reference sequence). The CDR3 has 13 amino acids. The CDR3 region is CATSRDGMGEQYF. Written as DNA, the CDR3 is TGTGCCACCAGCCGCGACGGTATGGGCGAGCAGTACTTC.

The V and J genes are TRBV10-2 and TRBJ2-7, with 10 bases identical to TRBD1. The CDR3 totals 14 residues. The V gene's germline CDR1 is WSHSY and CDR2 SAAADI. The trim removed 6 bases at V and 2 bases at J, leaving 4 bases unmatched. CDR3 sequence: CASRGTGVAYEQYF. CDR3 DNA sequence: TGCGCCAGCAGGGGGACAGGGGTTGCCTACGAGCAGTACTTC.

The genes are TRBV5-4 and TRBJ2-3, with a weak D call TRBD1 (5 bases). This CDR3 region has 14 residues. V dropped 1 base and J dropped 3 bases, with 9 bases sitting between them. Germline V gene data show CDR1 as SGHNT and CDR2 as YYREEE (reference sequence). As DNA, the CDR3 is TGTGCCAGCAGCTTGAAAGGGGCTACAGATACGCAGTATTTT. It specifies CASSLKGATDTQYF.

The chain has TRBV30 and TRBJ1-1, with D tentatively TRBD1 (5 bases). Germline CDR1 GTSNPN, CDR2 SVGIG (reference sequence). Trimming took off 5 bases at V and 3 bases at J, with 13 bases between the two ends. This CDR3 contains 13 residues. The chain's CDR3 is CAWSGEDYTEAFF. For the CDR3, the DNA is TGTGCCTGGTCGGGGGAGGACTACACTGAAGCTTTCTTT.